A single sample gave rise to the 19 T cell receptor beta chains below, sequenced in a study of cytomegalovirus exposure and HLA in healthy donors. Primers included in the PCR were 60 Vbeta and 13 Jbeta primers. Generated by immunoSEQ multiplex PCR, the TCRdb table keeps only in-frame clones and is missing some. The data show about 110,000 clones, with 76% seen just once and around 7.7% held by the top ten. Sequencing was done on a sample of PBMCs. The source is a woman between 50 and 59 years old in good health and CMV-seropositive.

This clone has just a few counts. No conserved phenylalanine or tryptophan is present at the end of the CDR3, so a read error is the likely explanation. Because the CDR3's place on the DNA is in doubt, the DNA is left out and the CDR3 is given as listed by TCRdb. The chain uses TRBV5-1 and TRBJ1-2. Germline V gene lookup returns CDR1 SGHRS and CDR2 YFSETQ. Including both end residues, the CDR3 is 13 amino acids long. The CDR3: CASSLEVGGRPEV.

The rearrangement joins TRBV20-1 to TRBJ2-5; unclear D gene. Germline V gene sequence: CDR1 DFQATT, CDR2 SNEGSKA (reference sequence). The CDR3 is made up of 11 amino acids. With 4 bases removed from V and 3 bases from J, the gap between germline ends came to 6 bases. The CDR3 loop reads CSAIFKETQYF. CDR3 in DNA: TGCAGTGCTATCTTTAAAGAGACCCAGTACTTC.

This CDR3 reads CASSFGQGGTGNTIYF. CDR3 in DNA: TGTGCCAGCAGCTTCGGACAGGGAGGGACTGGAAACACCATATATTTT. This chain uses TRBV5-6 with TRBJ1-3; 8 bases are shared with TRBD1. V lost 2 bases to trimming and J lost 2 bases; unmatched junction nucleotides: 6. CDR1 and CDR2 (germline): SGHDT, YYEEEE. This CDR3 spans 16 amino acids.

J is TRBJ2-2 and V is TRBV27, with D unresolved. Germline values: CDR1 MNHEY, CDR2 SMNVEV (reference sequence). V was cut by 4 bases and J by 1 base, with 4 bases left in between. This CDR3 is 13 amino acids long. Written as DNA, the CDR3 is TGTGCCAGCAGTTCCAGGAACACCGGGGAGCTGTTTTTT. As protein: CASSSRNTGELFF.

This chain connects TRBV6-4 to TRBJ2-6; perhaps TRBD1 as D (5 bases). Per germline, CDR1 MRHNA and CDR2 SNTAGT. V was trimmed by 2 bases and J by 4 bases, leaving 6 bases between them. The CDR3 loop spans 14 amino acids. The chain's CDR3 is CASSDRQGANVLTF. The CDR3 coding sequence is TGTGCCAGCAGTGACAGACAGGGGGCCAACGTCCTGACTTTC.

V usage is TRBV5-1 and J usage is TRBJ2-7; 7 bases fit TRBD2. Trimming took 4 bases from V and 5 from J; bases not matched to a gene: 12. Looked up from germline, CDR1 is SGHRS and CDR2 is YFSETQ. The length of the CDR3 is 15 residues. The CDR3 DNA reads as TGCGCCAGCAGCCTCACCGGGACTACCCTCGACGAGCAGTACTTC. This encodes CASSLTGTTLDEQYF.

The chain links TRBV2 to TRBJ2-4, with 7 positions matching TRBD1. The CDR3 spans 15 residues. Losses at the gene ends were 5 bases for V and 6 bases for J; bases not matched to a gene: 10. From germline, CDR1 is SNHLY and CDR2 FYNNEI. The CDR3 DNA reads TGTGCCAGCAGTCCCAGACAGGGCCGGGGAAACATTCAGTACTTC. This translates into CASSPRQGRGNIQYF. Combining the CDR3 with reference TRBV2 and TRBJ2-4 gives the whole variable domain EPEVTQTPSHQVTQMGQEVILRCVPISNHLYFYWYRQILGQKVEFLVSFYNNEISEKSEIFDDQFSVERPDGSNFTLKIRSTKLEDSAMYFCASSPRQGRGNIQYFGAGTRLSVL.

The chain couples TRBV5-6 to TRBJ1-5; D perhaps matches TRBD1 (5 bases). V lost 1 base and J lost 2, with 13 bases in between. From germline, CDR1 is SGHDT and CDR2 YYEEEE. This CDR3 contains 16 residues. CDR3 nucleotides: TGTGCCAGCAGCTTGATAAGCGGGGGGGGCAATCAGCCCCAGCATTTT. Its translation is CASSLISGGGNQPQHF.

The CDR3 nucleotides read TGTGCCATCAGTGTCCCTAGCGGGAATGAGCAGTTCTTC. Protein sequence: CAISVPSGNEQFF. This chain connects TRBV10-3 to TRBJ2-1; 8 bases are shared with TRBD2. CDR1 and CDR2 from the germline V gene are ENHRY and SYGVKD. Germline trimming cut 4 bases from V and 7 bases from J; bases unmatched to any gene: 3. The CDR3 has 13 residues.

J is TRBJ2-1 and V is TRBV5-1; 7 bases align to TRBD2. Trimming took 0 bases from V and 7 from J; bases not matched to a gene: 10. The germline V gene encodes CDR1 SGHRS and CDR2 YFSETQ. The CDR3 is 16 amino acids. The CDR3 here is CASSLGSGRARNEQFF. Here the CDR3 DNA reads TGCGCCAGCAGCTTGGGATCTGGGAGGGCCAGGAATGAGCAGTTCTTC.

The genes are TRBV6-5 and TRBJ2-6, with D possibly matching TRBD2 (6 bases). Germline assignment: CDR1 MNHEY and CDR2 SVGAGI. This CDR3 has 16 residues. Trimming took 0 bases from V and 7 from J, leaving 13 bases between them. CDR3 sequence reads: CASSYSREGGANVLTF. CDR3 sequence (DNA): TGTGCCAGCAGTTACTCGAGAGAGGGAGGAGCCAACGTCCTGACTTTC.

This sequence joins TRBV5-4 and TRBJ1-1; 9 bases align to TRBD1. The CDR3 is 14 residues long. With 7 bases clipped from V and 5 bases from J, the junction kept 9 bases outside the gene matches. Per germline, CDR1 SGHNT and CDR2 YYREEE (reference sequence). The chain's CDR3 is CASFPPTGGTEAFF. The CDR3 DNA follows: TGTGCCAGCTTTCCCCCGACAGGGGGAACTGAAGCTTTCTTT.

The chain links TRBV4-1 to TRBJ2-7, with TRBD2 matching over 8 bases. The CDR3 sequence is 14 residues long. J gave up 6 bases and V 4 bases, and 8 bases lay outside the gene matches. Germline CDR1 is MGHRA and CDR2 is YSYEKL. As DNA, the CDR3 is TGCGCCAGCAGCCCCCGGCTAGCGGGTGCCGAGCAGTACTTC. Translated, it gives CASSPRLAGAEQYF.

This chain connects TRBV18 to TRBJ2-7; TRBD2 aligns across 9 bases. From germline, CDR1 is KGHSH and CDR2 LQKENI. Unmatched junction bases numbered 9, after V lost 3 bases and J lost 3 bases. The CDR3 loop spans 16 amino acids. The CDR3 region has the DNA TGTGCCAGCTCACCGGAGACAGCGGGAGGTGGCTACGAGCAGTACTTC. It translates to CASSPETAGGGYEQYF.

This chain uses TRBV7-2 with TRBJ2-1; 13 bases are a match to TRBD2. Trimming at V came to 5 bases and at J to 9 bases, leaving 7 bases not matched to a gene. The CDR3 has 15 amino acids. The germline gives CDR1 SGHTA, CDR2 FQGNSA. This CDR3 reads CASSPTSGGAGEQFF. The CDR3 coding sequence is TGTGCCAGCAGCCCTACTAGCGGGGGGGCGGGTGAGCAGTTCTTC. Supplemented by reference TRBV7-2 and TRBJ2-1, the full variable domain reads GAGVSQSPSNKVTEKGKDVELRCDPISGHTALYWYRQSLGQGLEFLIYFQGNSAPDKSGLPSDRFSAERTGGSVSTLTIQRTQQEDSAVYLCASSPTSGGAGEQFFGPGTRLTVL.

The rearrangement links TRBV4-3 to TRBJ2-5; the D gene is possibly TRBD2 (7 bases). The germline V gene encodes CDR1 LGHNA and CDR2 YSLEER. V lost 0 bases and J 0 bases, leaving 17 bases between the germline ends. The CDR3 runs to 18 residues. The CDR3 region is CASSQERKGGTHQETQYF. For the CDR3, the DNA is TGCGCCAGCAGCCAAGAGCGGAAGGGGGGGACTCACCAAGAGACCCAGTACTTC.

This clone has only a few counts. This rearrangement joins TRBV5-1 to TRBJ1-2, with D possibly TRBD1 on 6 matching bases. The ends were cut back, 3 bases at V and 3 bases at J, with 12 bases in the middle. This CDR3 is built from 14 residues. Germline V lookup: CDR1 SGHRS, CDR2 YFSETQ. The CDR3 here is CASSSGGDDYGYTF. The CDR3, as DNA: TGCGCCAGCAGCTCGGGGGGCGATGACTATGGCTACACCTTC.

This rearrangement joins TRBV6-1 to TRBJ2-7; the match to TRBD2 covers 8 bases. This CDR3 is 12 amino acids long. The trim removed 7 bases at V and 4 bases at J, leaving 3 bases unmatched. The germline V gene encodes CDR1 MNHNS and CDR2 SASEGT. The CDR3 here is CASIQREYEQYF. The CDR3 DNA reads TGTGCCAGCATCCAGCGGGAGTACGAGCAGTACTTC.

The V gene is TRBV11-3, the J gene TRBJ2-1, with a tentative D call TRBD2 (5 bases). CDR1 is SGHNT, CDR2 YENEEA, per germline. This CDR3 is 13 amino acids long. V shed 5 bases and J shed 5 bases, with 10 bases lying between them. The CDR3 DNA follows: TGTGCCAGCAGCGGACTTTCAGACAATGAGCAGTTCTTC. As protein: CASSGLSDNEQFF.